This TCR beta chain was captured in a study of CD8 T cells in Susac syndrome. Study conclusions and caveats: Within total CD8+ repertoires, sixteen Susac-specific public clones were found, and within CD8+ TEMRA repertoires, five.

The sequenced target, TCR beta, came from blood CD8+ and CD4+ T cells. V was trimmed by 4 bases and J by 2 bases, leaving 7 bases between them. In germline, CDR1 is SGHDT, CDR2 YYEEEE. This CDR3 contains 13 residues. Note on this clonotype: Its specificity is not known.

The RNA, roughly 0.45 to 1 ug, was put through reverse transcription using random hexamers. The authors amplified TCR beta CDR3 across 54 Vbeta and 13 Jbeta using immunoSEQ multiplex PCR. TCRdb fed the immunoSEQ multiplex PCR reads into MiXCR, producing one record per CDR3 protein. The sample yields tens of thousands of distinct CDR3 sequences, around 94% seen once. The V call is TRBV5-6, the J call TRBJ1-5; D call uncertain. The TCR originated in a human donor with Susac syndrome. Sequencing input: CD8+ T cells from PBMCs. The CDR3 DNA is TGTGCCAGCAGCCTGAAGGGCAATCAGCCCCAGCATTTT. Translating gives CASSLKGNQPQHF.